This is a list of T cell receptor beta chains from one sample in a study of blood T cell repertoires in COVID-19. Produced via immunoSEQ multiplex PCR; TCRdb's table is partial and in-frame only. The sample yields approximately 65,000 clones, over 75% seen once. The specimen sequenced was peripheral blood. The receptors come from a human donor in a cohort sampled during active COVID-19. Both conserved end residues are part of each CDR3. A D gene is named only where the DNA matches it firmly. Clone size is not always given. Where it is, it says once, few, many or a class for expanded clones.

TRBV7-9	TRBJ2-1	.	TRBD1	CASSPIGQGAYNEQFF	TGTGCCAGCAGCCCCATCGGACAGGGGGCTTACAATGAGCAGTTCTTC
TRBV11-2	TRBJ2-5	once	TRBD2	CASRGIAGRGGTQYF	TGTGCCAGCAGGGGGATAGCGGGACGAGGGGGGACCCAGTACTTC
TRBV12-3/TRBV12-4	TRBJ1-2	.	.	CASRGTLEGYTF	TGTGCCAGCAGAGGGACATTGGAAGGCTACACCTTC
TRBV7-6	TRBJ2-5	.	TRBD2	CASSRSSGGAGETQYF	TGTGCCAGCAGCCGATCTAGCGGGGGGGCGGGAGAGACCCAGTACTTC
TRBV7-2	TRBJ1-1	few	.	CASSLQGFTEAFF	TGTGCCAGCAGCTTACAGGGGTTCACTGAAGCTTTCTTT
TRBV24-1	TRBJ2-6	.	TRBD1	CATSPTGTNVLTF	TGTGCCACCAGTCCGACAGGGACCAACGTCCTGACTTTC
TRBV2	TRBJ1-2	.	TRBD1	CASKDRGLPYGYTF	TGTGCCAGCAAGGACAGGGGGCTCCCCTATGGCTACACCTTC
TRBV11-2	TRBJ2-7	.	.	CASSPRPGGTTLYEQYF	TGTGCCAGCAGCCCCCGACCTGGAGGGACCACCTTGTACGAGCAGTACTTC
TRBV21-1	TRBJ1-1	.	.	CASTEDRGLMNTEAFF	TGTGCCAGCACCGAGGACAGGGGGCTAATGAACACTGAAGCTTTCTTT
TRBV19	TRBJ2-1	.	.	CASSPLAQAEQFF	TGTGCCAGTAGTCCACTGGCGCAAGCGGAGCAGTTCTTC
TRBV6-6	TRBJ2-2	.	.	CATRQLGNTGELFF	TGTGCCACACGACAGCTGGGTAACACCGGGGAGCTGTTTTTT
TRBV29-1	TRBJ2-7	once	TRBD1	CSALLLSGTGRTEQYF	TGCAGCGCCCTTCTTCTTTCAGGGACAGGGCGAACCGAGCAGTACTTC
TRBV5-1	TRBJ1-2	few	TRBD1	CASKRTQGFGGYTF	TGCGCCAGCAAAAGGACACAGGGGTTTGGTGGCTACACCTTC
TRBV19	TRBJ1-4	.	TRBD1	CASSLRTGSTNEKLFF	TGTGCCAGTAGTTTGCGGACAGGGTCAACTAATGAAAAACTGTTTTTT
TRBV18	TRBJ1-4	.	.	CASSPNEKLFF	TGTGCCAGCTCCCCGAATGAAAAACTGTTTTTT
TRBV5-1	TRBJ1-5	.	.	CASSSGSEVPNQPQHF	TGCGCCAGCAGTTCAGGGTCCGAGGTACCCAATCAGCCCCAGCATTTT
TRBV6-6	TRBJ2-4	few	.	CASGDPAKNIQYF	TGTGCCAGCGGAGACCCCGCCAAAAACATTCAGTACTTC
TRBV4-1	TRBJ2-7	.	TRBD2	CASSQDPQQRGGRAYEQYF	TGCGCCAGCAGCCAAGATCCCCAGCAGCGGGGGGGCCGGGCCTACGAGCAGTACTTC
TRBV5-1	TRBJ1-4	.	.	CASSAAGMNEKLFF	TGCGCCAGCAGCGCGGCGGGTATGAATGAAAAACTGTTTTTT
TRBV11-2	TRBJ1-6	.	TRBD1	CASSLDRGNNSPLHF	TGTGCCAGCAGCTTGGACAGGGGTAATAATTCACCCCTCCACTTT
TRBV7-2	TRBJ2-1	.	TRBD2	CASSLTAGTYNEQFF	TGTGCCAGCAGCTTAACAGCGGGGACCTACAATGAGCAGTTCTTC
TRBV5-5	TRBJ2-5	.	.	CASSYDVGVRGTQYF	TGTGCCAGCAGCTACGACGTTGGGGTGCGGGGAACCCAGTACTTC
TRBV5-4	TRBJ2-3	once	.	CASSLVAGTHNTQYF	TGTGCCAGCAGCTTGGTGGCAGGAACACATAATACGCAGTATTTT
TRBV27	TRBJ2-3	.	TRBD2	CASTRTSGFTDTQYF	TGTGCCAGCACCAGGACTAGCGGGTTCACAGATACGCAGTATTTT
TRBV7-6	TRBJ2-2	.	TRBD2	CASSSGTTNTGELFF	TGTGCCAGCAGCTCCGGGACTACGAACACCGGGGAGCTGTTTTTT
TRBV2	TRBJ2-5	.	.	CASSVTGLQETQYF	TGTGCCAGCAGTGTCACAGGACTACAAGAGACCCAGTACTTC
TRBV15	TRBJ2-2	.	TRBD2	CATSKRDIGGELFF	TGTGCCACCAGCAAGCGGGATATCGGCGGGGAGCTGTTTTTT
TRBV5-1	TRBJ2-7	once	TRBD1	CASSLGTGYEQYF	TGCGCCAGCAGCTTAGGGACAGGGTACGAGCAGTACTTC
TRBV7-2	TRBJ2-5	.	TRBD2	CASSPASGGQTQYF	TGTGCCAGCAGCCCAGCTAGCGGGGGACAGACCCAGTACTTC
TRBV19	TRBJ2-5	.	.	CASSMGGLVGWQETQYF	TGTGCCAGTAGTATGGGGGGGCTAGTCGGGTGGCAAGAGACCCAGTACTTC
TRBV19	TRBJ2-1	.	.	CASSIGQANEQFF	TGTGCCAGTAGTATAGGCCAGGCCAATGAGCAGTTCTTC
TRBV6-5	TRBJ2-2	.	TRBD2	CARVLAGGPTGELFF	TGTGCCAGGGTACTAGCGGGAGGGCCCACCGGGGAGCTGTTTTTT
TRBV6-2/TRBV6-3	TRBJ1-2	few	TRBD1	CASSIRDRPNYGYTF	TGTGCCAGCAGTATAAGGGACAGACCTAACTATGGCTACACCTTC
TRBV2	TRBJ1-3	.	.	CASSGLDSGNTIYF	TGTGCCAGCAGTGGACTGGACTCTGGAAACACCATATATTTT
TRBV11-2	TRBJ2-7	.	TRBD2	CASSLGGLAETYEQYF	TGTGCCAGCAGCCTGGGGGGACTAGCGGAGACCTACGAGCAGTACTTC
TRBV9	TRBJ2-2	once	.	CASSVESGYGELFF	TGTGCCAGCAGCGTAGAAAGCGGCTACGGGGAGCTGTTTTTT
TRBV10-2	TRBJ2-7	.	TRBD2	CASSGLAGYNYEQYF	TGCGCCAGCAGCGGACTAGCGGGGTATAACTACGAGCAGTACTTC
TRBV5-1	TRBJ2-1	.	.	CASRSGRGLQEQFF	TGCGCCAGCAGGTCCGGCCGGGGACTTCAGGAGCAGTTCTTC
TRBV6-2/TRBV6-3	TRBJ2-2	.	TRBD2	CASSYRSRGGDTGELFF	TGTGCCAGCAGTTACCGTTCCCGGGGGGGCGACACCGGGGAGCTGTTTTTT
TRBV29-1	TRBJ1-1	.	.	CSVSSPGGGMNTEAFF	TGCAGCGTATCCTCTCCTGGGGGCGGCATGAACACTGAAGCTTTCTTT
TRBV7-2	TRBJ2-1	.	TRBD1	CASSPDRASYNEQFF	TGTGCCAGCAGCCCGGACAGGGCCTCCTACAATGAGCAGTTCTTC
TRBV29-1	TRBJ2-1	.	TRBD2	CSGTSGGYNEQFF	TGCAGCGGGACTAGCGGGGGGTACAATGAGCAGTTCTTC
TRBV5-1	TRBJ2-5	.	.	CASSQGGGETQYF	TGCGCCAGCAGCCAGGGTGGGGGGGAGACCCAGTACTTC
TRBV2	TRBJ1-5	.	.	CASNHQGTSNQPQHF	TGTGCCAGCAACCACCAGGGAACGAGCAATCAGCCCCAGCATTTT
TRBV11-2	TRBJ2-7	.	.	CASSQGSGFYTYEQYF	TGTGCCAGCAGCCAGGGATCCGGGTTTTACACCTACGAGCAGTACTTC
TRBV2	TRBJ1-2	.	TRBD1	CASSLHRGQYYGYTF	TGTGCCAGCAGTCTTCACAGGGGCCAGTACTATGGCTACACCTTC
TRBV7-8	TRBJ1-4	.	.	CASSRAGGSYEKLFF	TGTGCCAGCAGCAGGGCGGGGGGCTCTTACGAAAAACTGTTTTTT
TRBV7-9	TRBJ1-6	.	TRBD1	CASSLGQGFYNSPLHF	TGTGCCAGCAGCTTAGGACAGGGGTTCTATAATTCACCCCTCCACTTT
TRBV5-1	TRBJ2-3	.	TRBD2	CASSPGGSSGSVDTQYF	TGCGCCAGCAGCCCAGGGGGGTCTAGCGGGAGTGTAGATACGCAGTATTTT
TRBV7-2	TRBJ2-1	.	TRBD1	CASSPDRGGYNEQFF	TGTGCCAGCAGCCCGGACAGGGGGGGGTACAATGAGCAGTTCTTC
TRBV18	TRBJ1-5	once	TRBD1	CASSREQPGGVPQHF	TGTGCCAGCTCTAGGGAACAGCCAGGGGGCGTCCCCCAGCATTTT
TRBV6-5	TRBJ1-3	.	.	CASIIGAGNTIYF	TGTGCCAGCATAATCGGAGCCGGAAACACCATATATTTT